Listed below are T cell receptor beta chains from one sample, sequenced in a study of blood T cell repertoires in COVID-19. The repertoire was sequenced with immunoSEQ multiplex PCR; TCRdb's copy has only in-frame clones and lacks some. The sample includes fewer than 350,000 clones, approximately 91% of them seen just once. Sequenced input: PBMCs or T cells enriched from blood (not recorded which). Receptor source: a woman aged 30 to 39 who had been exposed to COVID-19. Both conserved end residues are part of each CDR3. The D gene is left open where the match is weak. Some rows mark clone size as missing; the rest say once, few, many or name a class of expanded clone.

clone_size	v_call	j_call	d_call	cdr3_aa	cdr3_nt
-	TRBV24-1	TRBJ2-3	-	CATSDLVQGTTDTQYF	TGTGCCACCAGTGATTTAGTACAGGGCACCACAGATACGCAGTATTTT
-	TRBV7-8	TRBJ2-1	TRBD1	CASSWDSDNEQFF	TGTGCCAGCAGCTGGGACAGTGACAATGAGCAGTTCTTC
-	TRBV19	TRBJ2-1	TRBD2	CASNSGLAGWSSYNEQFF	TGTGCCAGTAACTCGGGACTAGCGGGTTGGAGCTCCTACAATGAGCAGTTCTTC
-	TRBV30	TRBJ2-2	-	CACPKGQVINTGELFF	TGTGCCTGCCCCAAGGGGCAGGTCATAAACACCGGGGAGCTGTTTTTT
-	TRBV30	TRBJ1-6	-	CAWSVQGSQSPLHF	TGTGCCTGGAGTGTTCAAGGGAGTCAATCACCCCTCCACTTT
many	TRBV4-2	TRBJ2-7	-	CASSPGEGASYEQYF	TGTGCCAGCAGCCCAGGGGAGGGAGCCTCCTACGAGCAGTACTTC
-	TRBV7-3	TRBJ1-6	TRBD1	CASSSGQGYNSPLHF	TGTGCCAGCAGCTCCGGACAGGGCTATAATTCACCCCTCCACTTT
once	TRBV7-2	TRBJ2-7	TRBD2	CASSQQREGPEQYF	TGTGCCAGCAGCCAGCAGCGGGAGGGCCCTGAGCAGTACTTC
-	TRBV2	TRBJ1-2	-	CASTAQGSNYGYTF	TGTGCCAGCACCGCCCAGGGATCGAACTATGGCTACACCTTC
-	TRBV5-1	TRBJ2-1	TRBD2	CASSWGLAGGPLFNEQFF	TGCGCCAGCAGCTGGGGACTAGCGGGAGGGCCATTATTCAATGAGCAGTTCTTC
-	TRBV5-1	TRBJ2-1	TRBD2	CASSWGTTGQFF	TGCGCCAGCAGCTGGGGGACTACGGGGCAGTTCTTC
-	TRBV5-8	TRBJ2-1	TRBD2	CASSLELAGISYNEQFF	TGTGCCAGCAGCTTGGAACTAGCGGGTATCTCCTACAATGAGCAGTTCTTC
-	TRBV18	TRBJ1-1	-	CASSPVSGNTEAFF	TGTGCCAGCTCACCTGTGAGTGGGAACACTGAAGCTTTCTTT